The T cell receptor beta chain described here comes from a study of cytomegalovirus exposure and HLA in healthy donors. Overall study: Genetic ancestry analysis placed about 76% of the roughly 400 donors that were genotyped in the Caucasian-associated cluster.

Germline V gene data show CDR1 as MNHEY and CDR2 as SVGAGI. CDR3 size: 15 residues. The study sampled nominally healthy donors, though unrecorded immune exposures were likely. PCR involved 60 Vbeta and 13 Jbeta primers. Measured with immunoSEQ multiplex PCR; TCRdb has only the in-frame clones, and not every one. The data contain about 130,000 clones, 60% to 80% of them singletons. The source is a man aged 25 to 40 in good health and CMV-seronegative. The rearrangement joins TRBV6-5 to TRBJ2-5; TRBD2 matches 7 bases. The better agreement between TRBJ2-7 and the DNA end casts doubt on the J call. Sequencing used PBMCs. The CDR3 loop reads CASSRVGTNPHEQYF. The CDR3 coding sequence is TGTGCCAGCAGTCGCGTCGGGACTAACCCCCACGAGCAGTACTTC.